The entry below gives a single TCR beta chain sequence along with its context. Its antigen is unidentified. The germline CDR1 and CDR2 sequences are LNHDA and SQIVND (reference sequence). CDR3 length: 14 residues. V gave up 3 bases and J gave up 10 bases, with 18 bases separating them. TCRdb redid the calling of the 5' RACE reads with MiXCR, one entry per CDR3 protein. The sample consists of under 300,000 distinct CDR3 sequences, 7% to 10% of them appearing once. These data come from a study of T-cell memory formation after mild COVID-19. Study-wide context: TCR clustering was largely donor specific. General study points: Most CD4+ clones that shrank were in CM and EM, while CD8+ ones turned up in EMRA. Later expanders leaned CD4+, whereas day 15 to 85 contracting clones were balanced CD4/CD8.

Sequenced material: PBMCs or a T cell subset sorted from them (not recorded which). The rearrangement links TRBV19 to TRBJ1-1; D might be TRBD1 (6 bases). The sequence came from a man aged 18 to 35 who had mild COVID-19 (a few samples of this study predate the infection). Cell type and time point are not known. The CDR3 bases are TGTGCCAGTAGTATTCGGCGACAGGTCGTGCGAGCTTTCTTT. It encodes CASSIRRQVVRAFF. The full variable domain, with the rest looked up from reference TRBV19 and TRBJ1-1, is DGGITQSPKYLFRKEGQNVTLSCEQNLNHDAMYWYRQDPGQGLRLIYYSQIVNDFQKGDIAEGYSVSREKKESFPLTVTSAQKNPTAFYLCASSIRRQVVRAFFGQGTRLTVV.